The 20 T cell receptor beta chains below all came from one sample that was sequenced in a study of blood T cell repertoires in COVID-19. The data were produced by immunoSEQ multiplex PCR, yet TCRdb's version contains in-frame clones alone and is incomplete. The sample holds a few hundred thousand clones, approximately 81% seen once. Specimen: PBMCs or T cells enriched from blood (not recorded which). Receptors were obtained from a woman aged 45-65 years who had recovered from COVID-19.

The chain joins TRBV6-6 to TRBJ1-6; possibly TRBD1 for D (5 bases). This CDR3 is built from 17 residues. V gave up 5 bases and J gave up 9 bases, with 23 bases separating them. The V gene's germline CDR1 is MNHNY and CDR2 SVGAGI (reference sequence). The CDR3 DNA is TGTGCCAGCAGTCCAGGGCCGGCACAGGTAGTTTCTTCACCCCTCCACTTT. This translates into CASSPGPAQVVSSPLHF.

The rearrangement uses TRBV29-1 and TRBJ2-2; TRBD2 agrees at 7 bases. Germline V gives CDR1 SQVTM, CDR2 ANQGSEA. J was trimmed by 3 bases and V by 6 bases; bases with no gene match: 10. This CDR3 spans 15 amino acids. The CDR3 is CSVTRAGIHTGELFF. As DNA, the CDR3 is TGCAGCGTCACCCGAGCGGGGATACACACCGGGGAGCTGTTTTTT.

The V call is TRBV10-3, the J call TRBJ1-1; no firm D call. The germline CDR1 and CDR2 sequences are ENHRY and SYGVKD. The V end lost 0 bases, the J end lost 0 bases, and 8 bases lay between the germline ends. The CDR3 loop spans 15 amino acids. The CDR3 DNA sequence: TGTGCCATCAGTGAGTCGGGCGGGTTGAACACTGAAGCTTTCTTT. It specifies CAISESGGLNTEAFF.

The genes are TRBV10-1 and TRBJ1-1, with D perhaps matching TRBD1 (5 bases). The CDR3 is 13 amino acids. V lost 8 bases and J lost 5, with 15 bases in between. The V gene's germline CDR1 is WNHNN and CDR2 SYGVQD (reference sequence). CDR3 residues: CASQRQYGTEAFF. For the CDR3, the DNA is TGCGCCAGCCAGAGACAGTATGGGACTGAAGCTTTCTTT.

CDR3 sequence (DNA): TGTGCCAGCAATCTCAGGGAGGACACTGAAGCTTTCTTT. Translation: CASNLREDTEAFF. The chain joins TRBV12-3 or TRBV12-4 to TRBJ1-1; possibly TRBD1 for D (5 bases). V lost 7 bases and J lost 3, with 12 bases in between. The CDR3 is 13 residues long.

This sequence joins TRBV4-3 and TRBJ1-6, with D uncertain. This CDR3 has 12 amino acids. In germline, CDR1 is LGHNA, CDR2 YSLEER. V lost 3 bases and J 7 bases, leaving 4 bases between the germline ends. The CDR3 DNA is TGCGCCAGCAGCCACTCCAATTCACCCCTCCACTTT. Amino acids: CASSHSNSPLHF.

The rearrangement joins TRBV4-1 to TRBJ2-7, with D possibly being TRBD1 (7 bases). The germline V and J ends were trimmed by 1 base and 3 bases, with 16 bases remaining between them. Germline V CDR1 and CDR2: MGHRA, YSYEKL. This CDR3 comprises 16 residues. CDR3 amino acids: CASSQGPTGTYYEQYF. The DNA for the CDR3 is TGCGCCAGCAGCCAAGGGCCGACAGGGACTTACTACGAGCAGTACTTC.

The J gene is TRBJ2-1, the V gene TRBV6-5; TRBD2 matches at 9 bases. Germline loops: CDR1 MNHEY, CDR2 SVGAGI. CDR3 size: 14 residues. After removal of 5 bases from V and 3 bases from J, the junction contained 2 bases not matched to a gene. This chain's CDR3 is CASSTTSGYNEQFF. The CDR3 DNA follows: TGTGCCAGCAGTACGACTAGCGGCTACAATGAGCAGTTCTTC.

V gene TRBV6-4 combines with J gene TRBJ2-1, with a weak D call TRBD2 (6 bases). Germline CDR1 MRHNA, CDR2 SNTAGT. V was clipped by 2 bases and J by 0 bases, with 11 bases between them. There are 16 residues in the CDR3. CDR3 amino acids: CASSDRGTDSYNEQFF. The CDR3, as DNA: TGTGCCAGCAGTGACCGGGGGACGGACTCCTACAATGAGCAGTTCTTC.

This clone was seen only once. The V and J genes are TRBV19 and TRBJ2-1; TRBD2 agrees at 8 bases. This CDR3 region has 15 residues. Germline CDR1 and CDR2: LNHDA and SQIVND (reference sequence). After removal of 0 bases from V and 4 bases from J, the junction contained 2 bases not matched to a gene. CDR3 in amino acids: CASSIDGRGYNEQFF. The CDR3, as DNA: TGTGCCAGTAGTATAGACGGGAGGGGTTACAATGAGCAGTTCTTC.

This chain links TRBV7-3 with TRBJ2-7; 7 bases align to TRBD1. The CDR3 is made up of 13 amino acids. The J segment lost 5 bases and the V segment lost 5 bases, leaving 6 bases of the junction unmatched. CDR1 and CDR2 from the germline V gene are SGHTA and FQGTGA. The CDR3 bases are TGTGCCAGCAGCCCAGGGGGTAAGAACGAGCAGTACTTC. This translates into CASSPGGKNEQYF.

The chain uses TRBV3-1 (or the pseudogene TRBV3-2) and TRBJ2-5, with D possibly matching TRBD1 (5 bases). Germline assignment: CDR1 LGHDT and CDR2 YNNKEL (reference sequence). This CDR3 is 14 amino acids long. V gave up 0 bases and J gave up 6 bases, with 11 bases separating them. The CDR3 sequence is CASSQDRVSKTQYF. CDR3 DNA: TGTGCCAGCAGCCAAGACAGGGTATCTAAGACCCAGTACTTC.

This sequence joins TRBV27 and TRBJ1-1, with 10 positions matching TRBD1. CDR1 and CDR2 from the germline V gene are MNHEY and SMNVEV (reference sequence). V lost 2 bases to trimming and J lost 8 bases; unmatched junction nucleotides: 8. This CDR3 has 15 residues. This CDR3 is CASSLVGQGVIEAFF. The CDR3 DNA sequence: TGTGCCAGCAGTTTAGTCGGACAGGGGGTAATCGAAGCTTTCTTT.

The rearrangement links TRBV12-3 or TRBV12-4 to TRBJ1-2, with D uncertain. V shed 3 bases and J shed 4 bases, with 6 bases lying between them. This CDR3 has 12 amino acids. The CDR3 sequence: CASSFGLYGYTF. Here the CDR3 DNA reads TGTGCCAGCAGTTTTGGCCTCTATGGCTACACCTTC.

CDR3 sequence reads: CASSSLSYEQYF. CDR3 bases: TGTGCCAGCAGTTCCCTAAGCTACGAGCAGTACTTC. The V and J genes are TRBV2 and TRBJ2-7; D is unresolved. Germline loops: CDR1 SNHLY, CDR2 FYNNEI. The V gene lost 5 bases and the J gene lost 3 bases, with 8 bases spanning the gap. CDR3 length equals 12 residues.

CDR3 nucleotide sequence: TGTGCCAGCAGCTTTAGTTCGTTCGGGGGGCGGCGAGCTTTCTTT. Its translation is CASSFSSFGGRRAFF. The chain has TRBV11-2 and TRBJ1-1; maybe TRBD1 (6 bases). The CDR3 loop spans 15 amino acids. Trimming cost V 3 bases and J 10 bases, with 21 bases left between them. CDR1 is SGHAT, CDR2 FQNNGV, per germline. Supplemented by reference TRBV11-2 and TRBJ1-1, the full variable domain reads EAGVAQSPRYKIIEKRQSVAFWCNPISGHATLYWYQQILGQGPKLLIQFQNNGVVDDSQLPKDRFSAERLKGVDSTLKIQPAKLEDSAVYLCASSFSSFGGRRAFFGQGTRLTVV.

The chain uses TRBV19 and TRBJ1-2; D might be TRBD1 (6 bases). V lost 3 bases to trimming and J lost 8 bases, with 16 bases between them. This CDR3 contains 14 residues. Germline V gene data show CDR1 as LNHDA and CDR2 as SQIVND (reference sequence). In nucleotides, the CDR3 is TGTGCCAGTAGTATCATGGCGGGGGGGCACGGCTACACCTTC. Its protein product is CASSIMAGGHGYTF.

Concerning this clone: Other nucleotide sequences in the sample specify the same CDR3. The gene calls are TRBV28 and TRBJ1-5; D is uncertain. The CDR3 has 14 amino acids. Trimming stripped 6 bases from V and 2 bases from J, with 11 bases between. Germline values: CDR1 MDHEN, CDR2 SYDVKM. The CDR3 region is CASSLSSGNQPQHF. The CDR3 DNA follows: TGTGCCAGCAGCCTAAGCTCGGGCAATCAGCCCCAGCATTTT.

The genes are TRBV7-9 and TRBJ1-1; TRBD1 aligns across 9 bases. V shed 1 base and J 3 bases; nucleotides not matched to a gene: 0. The CDR3 is 14 amino acids. Germline V gene lookup returns CDR1 SEHNR and CDR2 FQNEAQ (reference sequence). The CDR3 sequence is CASSLGDRDTEAFF. DNA of the CDR3: TGTGCCAGCAGCTTAGGGGACAGGGACACTGAAGCTTTCTTT.

The rearrangement uses TRBV6-5 and TRBJ1-5; D is uncertain. Trimming took 2 bases from V and 6 from J, leaving 11 bases between them. Germline V CDR1 and CDR2: MNHEY, SVGAGI. This CDR3 region has 14 residues. The CDR3, as DNA: TGTGCCAGCAGTTACGGGAGGAACGGTCAGCCCCAGCATTTT. Encoded protein: CASSYGRNGQPQHF.